This is a list of T cell receptor beta chains from one sample in a study of beta chain features in type 1 diabetes. Clones were sequenced by immunoSEQ multiplex PCR, and TCRdb holds only the in-frame ones, with some missing. Of approximately 170,000 clones in the sample, about 9.8% were seen once. The sequenced material came from central memory CD4+ T cells from blood. The receptors were sampled from a woman aged 18-29 years in good health. Both conserved end residues are part of each CDR3. D genes are given only for firm matches. Expanded clones get a size class; other rows say once, few or many, or leave the size out.

clone size	D gene	V gene	J gene	CDR3 DNA	CDR3 protein
few	TRBD1	TRBV6-5	TRBJ1-1	TGTGCCAGCAGTTCAACAGGGGGCTTGAACACTGAAGCTTTCTTT	CASSSTGGLNTEAFF
few	.	TRBV6-5	TRBJ1-3	TGTGCCAGCAGTTACTCGAGAGGTTACACCATATATTTT	CASSYSRGYTIYF
few	TRBD1	TRBV5-1	TRBJ2-5	TGCGCCAGCAGGTCCCCGGGACAGGGTCAAGAGACCCAGTACTTC	CASRSPGQGQETQYF
.	.	TRBV18	TRBJ1-1	TGTGCCAGCTCAGCGGGGGCCCTGAACACTGAAGCTTTCTTT	CASSAGALNTEAFF
.	TRBD1	TRBV5-1	TRBJ2-2	TGCGCCAGCAGCTACCATTCCGGGACAGGGGGCGGCACCGGGGAGCTGTTTTTT	CASSYHSGTGGGTGELFF
.	.	TRBV7-9	TRBJ2-7	TGTGCCAGCAGCCGTTCCTACGAGCAGTACTTC	CASSRSYEQYF
.	TRBD1	TRBV7-2	TRBJ1-6	TGTGCCAGCAGCTTAGGGGACAGCACTTCACCCCTCCACTTT	CASSLGDSTSPLHF
.	.	TRBV15	TRBJ1-1	TGTGCCACCAGCAGAGATGGAGGCTCGGAAGCTTTCTTT	CATSRDGGSEAFF
.	.	TRBV2	TRBJ1-1	TGTGCCAGCGGGGGACTGACGAACACTGAAGCTTTCTTT	CASGGLTNTEAFF
.	TRBD1	TRBV2	TRBJ1-1	TGTGCCAGCAGTTATCAGGGGGCTGGCACTGAAGCTTTCTTT	CASSYQGAGTEAFF
.	TRBD1	TRBV19	TRBJ2-3	TGTGCCAGTAGTATCGGTGGGGGACAGGGGGCCTTGTCGCAGTATTTT	CASSIGGGQGALSQYF
.	TRBD2	TRBV13	TRBJ2-5	TGTGCCAGCACCCATAGCGGGACACGGGAGACCCAGTACTTC	CASTHSGTRETQYF
.	TRBD1	TRBV19	TRBJ2-1	TGTGCCAGTAGTATGAGGGACAGGGGCTACAATGAGCAGTTCTTC	CASSMRDRGYNEQFF
.	TRBD1	TRBV7-2	TRBJ2-7	TGTGCCAGCAGCTTTACAGGGGGCTCCTACGAGCAGTACTTC	CASSFTGGSYEQYF
.	TRBD2	TRBV5-4	TRBJ2-7	TGTGCCAGCAGCCCCCGAGGTAGCGGGGCAAACGAGCAGTACTTC	CASSPRGSGANEQYF
few	TRBD2	TRBV6-5	TRBJ2-1	TGTGCCAGCAGCACGACTAGCCGACGTGGCAATGAGCAGTTCTTC	CASSTTSRRGNEQFF
.	.	TRBV30	TRBJ2-7	TGTGCCTGGAGTGTACACTCGACAGGTGGGGAGCAGTACTTC	CAWSVHSTGGEQYF
few	.	TRBV18	TRBJ2-1	TGTGCCAGCTCCGCAAGGACAGAGACCAATGAGCAGTTCTTC	CASSARTETNEQFF
.	.	TRBV6-6	TRBJ2-3	TGTGCCAGCAGCCAGGGGTGGACAGATACGCAGTATTTT	CASSQGWTDTQYF
.	TRBD1	TRBV6-6	TRBJ1-5	TGTGCCAGCACAAGGACAGGGGGGGAACAGCCCCAGCATTTT	CASTRTGGEQPQHF
.	.	TRBV27	TRBJ1-5	TGTGCCAGCAGTTTATCGCAGTCCCTGACCCAGCATTTT	CASSLSQSLTQHF
.	TRBD2	TRBV5-1	TRBJ2-1	TGCGCCAGCAGTCCTGCGGGACTAGCGGGACCCGAGCAGTTCTTC	CASSPAGLAGPEQFF
.	.	TRBV11-2	TRBJ2-1	TGTGCCAGCCGGCATGCGGGATTTGAGCAGTTCTTC	CASRHAGFEQFF
few	.	TRBV5-1	TRBJ2-5	TGCGCCAGCAGCTGGACAACCCAAGAGACCCAGTACTTC	CASSWTTQETQYF
.	.	TRBV18	TRBJ2-3	TGTGCCAGCTCTCGCCCTAGTTCTAGCACAGATACGCAGTATTTT	CASSRPSSSTDTQYF
.	.	TRBV4-2	TRBJ2-1	TGTGCCAGCAGCCAACCGAGGGGGGGGAGCGACAGTGAGCAGTTCTTC	CASSQPRGGSDSEQFF
few	.	TRBV5-1	TRBJ2-1	TGCGCCAGCAGCTTAGCGGATTACTACAATGAGCAGTTCTTC	CASSLADYYNEQFF
few	.	TRBV4-2	TRBJ1-4	TGTGCCAGCAGCCAAGGACGTTTTGGGGGAGGGACTAATGAAAAACTGTTTTTT	CASSQGRFGGGTNEKLFF
few	.	TRBV19	TRBJ1-3	TGTGCCAGTAGTATCCGGGACACATTCTCTGGAAACACCATATATTTT	CASSIRDTFSGNTIYF
few	TRBD2	TRBV7-2	TRBJ2-3	TGTGCCAGCAGCTTAGGACGGGTAGCGGGGAGCGTTAAGTATTTT	CASSLGRVAGSVKYF
few	TRBD1	TRBV7-2	TRBJ2-1	TGTGCCAGCAGCTCTGGACAGGACAATGAGCAGTTCTTC	CASSSGQDNEQFF
.	TRBD1	TRBV9	TRBJ2-7	TGTGCCAGCAGCCTCCGACAGGGGGGGAACTACGAGCAGTACTTC	CASSLRQGGNYEQYF
few	TRBD1	TRBV5-6	TRBJ1-5	TGTGCCAGCAGCCAGGGACAGGGCCTAAATCAGCCCCAGCATTTT	CASSQGQGLNQPQHF
few	.	TRBV5-4	TRBJ2-5	TGTGCCAGCAGCCTAGACAGTATTGGGGAGACCCAGTACTTC	CASSLDSIGETQYF
many	.	TRBV2	TRBJ2-6	TGTGCCAGCAGTTCGCGCTCTGGGGCCAACGTCCTGACTTTC	CASSSRSGANVLTF
few	TRBD2	TRBV30	TRBJ2-1	TGTGCCTGGAGTTCCGGGACTAGCGGGGTCGATGAGCAGTTCTTC	CAWSSGTSGVDEQFF
.	.	TRBV6-5	TRBJ1-2	TGTGCCAGCAGTTACCAGGGTTTCGACTATGGCTACACCTTC	CASSYQGFDYGYTF
few	.	TRBV30	TRBJ1-3	TGTGCCTGGAGTGTACTCGGGGTTCTCTCTGGAAACACCATATATTTT	CAWSVLGVLSGNTIYF
few	.	TRBV9	TRBJ2-5	TGTGCCAGCAGCCCCGATACTAGGGTAGAGACCCAGTACTTC	CASSPDTRVETQYF
few	.	TRBV10-3	TRBJ1-1	TGTGCCATCAAGGAGGGAGGGAACACTGAAGCTTTCTTT	CAIKEGGNTEAFF
.	.	TRBV2	TRBJ2-1	TGTGCCAGCAGTCTTCAGGGTAATGAGCAGTTCTTC	CASSLQGNEQFF
.	TRBD2	TRBV6-6	TRBJ2-1	TGTGCCAGCAGTCGTAGCGGGGGGGCCCGTGAGCAGTTCTTC	CASSRSGGAREQFF
few	.	TRBV25-1	TRBJ1-2	TGTGCCAGCAGTGAAGGTGCAGACTATGGCTACACCTTC	CASSEGADYGYTF
few	.	TRBV30	TRBJ1-5	TGTGCCTGGAGCGGACATCTTGATCAGCCCCAGCATTTT	CAWSGHLDQPQHF
.	.	TRBV7-9	TRBJ1-1	TGTGCCAGCAGCCCGGGGGTAGGTGGGGACTTTAAAGCTTTCTTT	CASSPGVGGDFKAFF
.	.	TRBV6-5	TRBJ1-5	TGTGCCAGCAGTTACGTCTCGGGGGAACAGCCCCAGCATTTT	CASSYVSGEQPQHF
.	.	TRBV7-6	TRBJ2-6	TGTGCCAGCAGCTTAGCTGGAGGAACTGGGGCCAACGTCCTGACTTTC	CASSLAGGTGANVLTF
.	TRBD1	TRBV10-3	TRBJ2-7	TGTGCCATCAGTGAGTCCAGGACAGGGGAAGGCGAGCAGTACTTC	CAISESRTGEGEQYF
.	.	TRBV27	TRBJ1-5	TGTGCCAGCAGTACCAGGGGTAGGAGTCAGCCCCAGCATTTT	CASSTRGRSQPQHF
few	TRBD1	TRBV11-3	TRBJ1-4	TGTGCCAGCAGCCAGGGGACAGGCTCGGAAAAACTGTTTTTT	CASSQGTGSEKLFF
few	TRBD1	TRBV6-5	TRBJ2-1	TGTGCCAGCAGACTCACCGGGACAGGGGCCAATGAGCAGTTCTTC	CASRLTGTGANEQFF
.	TRBD1	TRBV2	TRBJ2-3	TGTGCCGATCACAGGGGGCTTCTCACAGATACGCAGTATTTT	CADHRGLLTDTQYF
.	TRBD2	TRBV7-7	TRBJ2-1	TGTGCTAGCAGCCCGGGGACTAGCGGGATCCTCTACAATGAGCAGTTCTTC	CASSPGTSGILYNEQFF
.	TRBD2	TRBV30	TRBJ2-5	TGTGCCCGTCAGGGAGGGACCCAAGAGACCCAGTACTTC	CARQGGTQETQYF
.	TRBD1	TRBV12-5	TRBJ2-4	TGTGCTAGTGGTCCATCTCAGGGGGCGAGGGCCAAAAACATTCAGTACTTC	CASGPSQGARAKNIQYF
few	TRBD2	TRBV5-1	TRBJ2-1	TGCGCCAGCAGCCTCGGACTAGCGGGACCATTCTACAATGAGCAGTTCTTC	CASSLGLAGPFYNEQFF
.	TRBD2	TRBV4-2	TRBJ2-7	TGTGCCAGCAGCCAAGTTGCTAGCGGTCCTTCCTACGAGCAGTACTTC	CASSQVASGPSYEQYF
.	.	TRBV5-1	TRBJ2-7	TGCGCCAGCAGCTTTACAGGAAACGAGCAGTACTTC	CASSFTGNEQYF
.	.	TRBV11-2	TRBJ2-5	TGTGCCAGCAGCCCTGGGGGCGAGGGAGAGACCCAGTACTTC	CASSPGGEGETQYF